The 5 T cell receptor beta chains reported below all come from one sample, sequenced in a study of blood T cell repertoires in COVID-19. Profiling relied on immunoSEQ multiplex PCR, and the TCRdb table lists in-frame clones only, not all of them. The data show about 140,000 clones, about 86% seen once. Sequences were obtained from peripheral blood. The receptors stem from a woman in her fifties or sixties with acute or convalescent COVID-19.

V is TRBV28 and J is TRBJ1-1, with 7 bases identical to TRBD1. Per germline, CDR1 MDHEN and CDR2 SYDVKM. The CDR3 has 16 residues. V trimming: 2 bases; J trimming: 6 bases; junction bases outside the gene matches: 12. The CDR3 protein is CASSLPTYRGTAEAFF. Written as DNA, the CDR3 is TGTGCCAGCAGTTTACCTACCTACAGGGGTACCGCTGAAGCTTTCTTT. Combining the CDR3 with reference TRBV28 and TRBJ1-1 gives the whole variable domain DVKVTQSSRYLVKRTGEKVFLECVQDMDHENMFWYRQDPGLGLRLIYFSYDVKMKEKGDIPEGYSVSREKKERFSLILESASTNQTSMYLCASSLPTYRGTAEAFFGQGTRLTVV.

The V and J genes are TRBV30 and TRBJ2-2; TRBD1 aligns across 9 bases. Per germline, CDR1 GTSNPN and CDR2 SVGIG (reference sequence). The CDR3 loop spans 15 amino acids. Germline trimming cut 1 base from V and 4 bases from J; bases unmatched to any gene: 4. CDR3 nucleotide sequence: TGTGCCTGGAGTGGGGACAGGGCGGGCACCGGGGAGCTGTTTTTT. This encodes CAWSGDRAGTGELFF.

The CDR3 region is CASSLRQGKTEAFF. DNA for the CDR3: TGCGCCAGCAGCCTCAGACAGGGGAAGACTGAAGCTTTCTTT. The rearrangement uses TRBV5-1 and TRBJ1-1; 8 nucleotides line up with TRBD1. This CDR3 is built from 14 residues. Germline V CDR1 and CDR2: SGHRS, YFSETQ. V shed 4 bases, J shed 5 bases, and the junction held 7 bases outside the gene matches.

The gene calls are TRBV7-2 and TRBJ1-4; D may be TRBD1 (6 bases). The germline V and J ends were trimmed by 1 base and 12 bases, with 12 bases remaining between them. Germline V CDR1 and CDR2: SGHTA, FQGNSA. This CDR3 has 13 residues. CDR3 DNA sequence: TGTGCCAGCAGCTTAGTCGGGGAGGGGGAACTGTTTTTT. Translated, it gives CASSLVGEGELFF.

CDR3 sequence: CASSVSPGGVKNIQYF. DNA for the CDR3: TGTGCCAGCAGCGTTTCCCCGGGCGGGGTCAAAAACATTCAGTACTTC. The chain joins TRBV9 to TRBJ2-4; D possibly corresponds to TRBD2 (6 bases). This CDR3 is built from 16 residues. Between the trimmed V and J ends, which lost 2 bases and 3 bases, there was a span of 15 bases. In germline, CDR1 is SGDLS, CDR2 YYNGEE. The full variable domain, with the rest looked up from reference TRBV9 and TRBJ2-4, is DSGVTQTPKHLITATGQRVTLRCSPRSGDLSVYWYQQSLDQGLQFLIQYYNGEERAKGNILERFSAQQFPDLHSELNLSSLELGDSALYFCASSVSPGGVKNIQYFGAGTRLSVL.